This T cell receptor (beta chain) emerged from a study of T cells in Graves' hyperthyroidism and ophthalmopathy. Amplified TCR beta CDR3 regions came from RNA transcripts. First-round RT-PCR of the TCR CDR3 relied on the HTBI primer set. TCRdb reanalysed the multiplex PCR reads using MiXCR and keeps one entry per CDR3 protein. The table lists over 650,000 distinct CDR3 sequences, roughly 17% of them singletons. In its sample, this clonotype was seen many times. The germline gives CDR1 MDHEN, CDR2 SYDVKM. Deletions cut 2 bases from V and 5 bases from J, with 12 bases between. This CDR3 has 14 residues. This TCR was sampled from a man between 18 and 29 years old with Graves' hyperthyroidism. This rearrangement joins TRBV28 to TRBJ2-5; no firm D call. Sample: blood. The CDR3 loop is CASSLAALRETQYF. The CDR3 DNA follows: TGTGCCAGCAGTTTAGCCGCCCTCCGGGAGACCCAGTACTTC.